This entry features one T cell receptor (beta chain) sequence. A few counts support this clonotype. This clone's antigen is unknown. Nothing much larger sits one base from this clone, and base qualities are not available. Preparation of the library involved RT-PCR. The sequencer listed for this sample is Illumina HiSeq 2500. The public sequencing data were trimmed at Q25 with fastp and processed into clonotypes with MiXCR by TCRdb, which kept only in-frame beta chains. Every CDR3 protein is listed once, alongside the most common genes and DNA of its rows. The sample table holds roughly 160,000 distinct CDR3 sequences, of which around 10% were seen once. The ten largest clones take up about a third of the sample. From the germline V gene (reference sequence), CDR1 is SEHNR and CDR2 is FQNEAQ. The CDR3 covers 15 residues, taking in both the cysteine and the phenylalanine. Solely the CDR3 DNA is kept, with 45 bases framed from the first base. Trimming takes 6 bases from V and 0 bases from J, and the germline ends sit 14 bases apart.

This entry is derived from a study of response to subunit inactivated influenza vaccine (dated by TCRdb to the late 2010s). Regarding the complete study: Deep quantitative profiling of the T cell receptor repertoire was used in the study to follow responses to a trivalent subunit inactivated influenza vaccine.

Results and caveats for the whole study, not just this receptor: The authors suggested that each seasonal influenza vaccination may recruit only a limited number of new T cells.

This chain joins TRBV7-9 to TRBJ1-1; TRBD1 is possibly the D segment (5 matching bases). Sequencing was performed on CD8+ T cells sorted from PBMCs, taken around 2 years after vaccination. This TCR was recovered from a man aged 45 to 75 who received an inactivated influenza vaccine. Donor details come from another sample of the same person, matched by shared clones. The CDR3 here reads CASRPSGTVNTEAFF. In nucleotide form, the sequence is TGTGCCAGCAGGCCCTCCGGGACTGTGAACACTGAAGCTTTCTTT.